This T cell receptor (beta chain) was found in a study of CD8 T cells in Susac syndrome. The study, taken as a whole, reports: Regarding the TCR sequencing and HLA analysis, the study admitted that a relatively small number of individuals were involved.

CD8+ and CD4+ T cells taken from blood had their TCR beta sequenced. Patients with stable or active relapsing-remitting disease, all of them treatment-naive, made up the multiple sclerosis controls. A word on this clonotype: Its antigen is undetermined.

Between the trimmed V and J ends, which lost 5 bases and 5 bases, there was a span of 19 bases. Per germline, CDR1 SGHRS and CDR2 YFSETQ. This CDR3 has 15 residues. Random-hexamer reverse transcription was applied to about 0.45 to 1 ug RNA. Amplification of TCR beta CDR3 used immunoSEQ multiplex PCR across 54 Vbeta and 13 Jbeta. From the immunoSEQ multiplex PCR reads, TCRdb called clonotypes with MiXCR, one entry per CDR3 protein. Among under 250,000 distinct CDR3 sequences, 93% were seen once, and the ten largest hold roughly 0.072%. The sequencing input was CD4+ T cells from PBMCs. The receptor was derived from a human donor with multiple sclerosis. The rearrangement uses TRBV5-1 and TRBJ2-5, with D tentatively TRBD2 (6 bases). The CDR3 DNA reads TGCGCCAGCAGTATTAGCGGTGGTATGGGGGAGACCCAGTACTTC. The encoded protein is CASSISGGMGETQYF.